This T cell receptor (beta chain) was captured in a study of cytomegalovirus exposure and HLA in healthy donors. Findings and limits, study-wide: TCR beta chains numbering approximately 150 were designated cytomegalovirus-associated.

Vbeta (60) and Jbeta (13) primers were used in the PCR. The repertoire was sequenced with immunoSEQ multiplex PCR; TCRdb's copy has only in-frame clones and lacks some. This sample carries approximately 44,000 clones, roughly 90% of them seen once, and the ten largest clones take roughly 8%. As to this clone: Its antigen is as yet unknown.

The material sequenced was PBMCs. The clonotype originates from a woman aged 40 to 55 in good health and CMV-seropositive.

The CDR3 sequence is CASSLGLEYNEQFF. CDR3 DNA: TGCGCCAGCAGCTTGGGACTAGAATACAATGAGCAGTTCTTC. The chain combines TRBV5-1 with TRBJ2-1, with D possibly TRBD2 on 6 matching bases. The CDR3 is made up of 14 amino acids. V was pared by 0 bases and J by 4 bases, with 8 bases between. From germline, CDR1 is SGHRS and CDR2 YFSETQ.